This T cell receptor (beta chain) was sequenced in a study of blood T cell repertoires in COVID-19. Overall study: In each case, the material was cDNA or gDNA derived from T cells, B-cell-depleted T cells, or PBMCs.

This clone was seen a few times. Original data processing: Estimated nucleated cell counts came from reference gene primer amplification. Only in-frame clones appear in the TCRdb table, and some are missing; sequencing was by immunoSEQ multiplex PCR. V, J and clone size are taken as reported in that table, and D and trimming were inferred from the DNA itself. This table holds 200,000 to 250,000 clones, approximately 80% found once. This receptor was identified in a man younger than 45 with active or convalescent COVID-19. Sequences were obtained from peripheral blood.

The DNA of the CDR3 is TGTGCCAGCAGCTTTCGACTAGACTCCTACAATGAGCAGTTCTTC. Encoded protein: CASSFRLDSYNEQFF. The chain employs TRBV3-1 (or the pseudogene TRBV3-2) and TRBJ2-1, with D perhaps TRBD2 (6 bases). This CDR3 spans 15 amino acids. The V and J ends lost 5 bases and 0 bases respectively, with 11 bases between them. Looked up from germline, CDR1 is LGHDT and CDR2 is YNNKEL (reference sequence).